This paragraph covers one T cell receptor (beta chain) sequence. The sample belongs to a study of T cell changes during pregnancy in multiple sclerosis. The data were produced by immunoSEQ multiplex PCR, yet TCRdb's version contains in-frame clones alone and is incomplete. The data hold about 38,000 clones, with approximately 94% observed a single time. The CDR3 is 17 residues long. CDR1 LNHDA and CDR2 SQIVND come from the germline V gene (reference sequence). Trimming cost V 5 bases and J 7 bases; bases outside gene matches: 14. The genes are TRBV19 and TRBJ2-2; 9 bases map to TRBD1. The clonotype originates from a female donor with multiple sclerosis, enrolled in a pregnancy study. This material consisted of CD4+ T cells from peripheral blood mononuclear cells, taken in the second trimester of pregnancy. As DNA, the CDR3 is TGTGCCAGTAGTCGATATCCGGGACAGGGATACGGCGGGGAGCTGTTTTTT. Protein sequence: CASSRYPGQGYGGELFF.